The 27 T cell receptor beta chains below were found in one sample sequenced in a study of beta chain features in type 1 diabetes. Isolated RNA was reverse transcribed in full, so expressed TCRB transcripts were sequenced. TCRdb's copy holds only in-frame clones and misses some; the assay was immunoSEQ multiplex PCR. The table records 360,000 or so clones, around 20% of them present only once. Sequencing was done on a sample of naive CD4+ T cells from blood. These receptors all come from a woman between 18 and 29 years old in good health.

This clone appeared a few times. The chain joins TRBV14 to TRBJ2-1; 7 bases are shared with TRBD2. The V gene's germline CDR1 is SGHDN and CDR2 FVKESK. V lost 4 bases, J lost 6 bases, and 9 bases stayed unmatched. The CDR3 covers 15 residues. The CDR3 nucleotides are TGTGCCAGCAGCCCGGCGGGGGAGGGCCGCAATGAGCAGTTCTTC. The encoded protein is CASSPAGEGRNEQFF.

This chain connects TRBV29-1 to TRBJ2-2; possible D gene TRBD1, 5 bases. Per the germline V gene, CDR1 is SQVTM and CDR2 is ANQGSEA. The V gene lost 8 bases and the J gene lost 4 bases, with 14 bases spanning the gap. The CDR3 runs 13 residues. This chain's CDR3 is CSSQAPVTGELFF. The CDR3 nucleotides read TGCAGCTCACAGGCCCCAGTCACCGGGGAGCTGTTTTTT.

The chain joins TRBV7-2 to TRBJ2-5, with 10 bases fitting TRBD2. Trimming took 3 bases from V and 5 from J; bases not matched to a gene: 12. Germline V gene lookup returns CDR1 SGHTA and CDR2 FQGNSA. CDR3 length: 17 residues. CDR3 nucleotides: TGTGCCAGCAGCTTTTTTGGTAGTAGCGGGGGGTTGGAGACCCAGTACTTC. It yields the protein CASSFFGSSGGLETQYF.

A few counts support this clone. The chain combines TRBV7-9 with TRBJ1-1; D not resolved. Germline V lookup: CDR1 SEHNR, CDR2 FQNEAQ (reference sequence). This CDR3 has 11 amino acids. Trimming stripped 2 bases from V and 11 bases from J, with 9 bases between. CDR3 region: CASSLPGEAFF. The CDR3 DNA sequence: TGTGCCAGCAGCTTACCCGGGGAGGCTTTCTTT.

The sample holds a few counts of this clone. The chain recombines TRBV7-9 with TRBJ2-2; a possible D gene is TRBD2 (5 bases). Germline V gene data show CDR1 as SEHNR and CDR2 as FQNEAQ (reference sequence). CDR3 length equals 15 residues. V lost 5 bases and J 0 bases, leaving 10 bases between the germline ends. CDR3 region: CASSPLDPNTGELFF. CDR3 DNA sequence: TGTGCCAGCAGCCCACTAGATCCGAACACCGGGGAGCTGTTTTTT.

The V gene is TRBV2, the J gene TRBJ2-3, with a possible D match to TRBD2 (6 bases). The V gene's germline CDR1 is SNHLY and CDR2 FYNNEI. V lost 6 bases to trimming and J lost 0 bases, with 7 bases between them. The CDR3 is made up of 13 amino acids. The DNA for the CDR3 is TGTGCCAGCAGGGGGACTAGCACAGATACGCAGTATTTT. It specifies CASRGTSTDTQYF.

This chain joins TRBV7-9 and TRBJ2-7, with TRBD1 matching over 9 bases. Germline V gene sequence: CDR1 SEHNR, CDR2 FQNEAQ (reference sequence). Trimming took 10 bases from V and 0 from J; bases not matched to a gene: 13. The CDR3 has 16 amino acids. The CDR3 sequence: CATNTGGVGNSYEQYF. CDR3 sequence (DNA): TGTGCCACCAACACAGGGGGCGTTGGTAACTCCTACGAGCAGTACTTC.

The genes are TRBV19 and TRBJ1-1; no firm D call. Trimming removed 3 bases at V and 1 base at J, with 6 bases between. The germline V gene encodes CDR1 LNHDA and CDR2 SQIVND (reference sequence). The CDR3 extends over 13 amino acids. The CDR3 coding sequence is TGTGCCAGTAGTATCGAGCCGAACACTGAAGCTTTCTTT. Residues: CASSIEPNTEAFF.

The chain links TRBV28 to TRBJ1-2; 7 bases agree with TRBD1. Trimming at V came to 6 bases and at J to 7 bases, leaving 5 bases not matched to a gene. The CDR3 sequence is 12 residues long. Germline loops: CDR1 MDHEN, CDR2 SYDVKM. The CDR3 nucleotides are TGTGCCAGCAGCAGGACAGGCGGTGGCTACACCTTC. Protein: CASSRTGGGYTF.

This clone was recorded a few times. This chain links TRBV9 with TRBJ1-1, with D unresolved. Germline V gene data show CDR1 as SGDLS and CDR2 as YYNGEE. V lost 1 base to trimming and J lost 4 bases, with 11 bases between them. The CDR3 extends over 14 amino acids. The CDR3 DNA sequence: TGTGCCAGCAGCGTACAGGTAACGAGCACTGAAGCTTTCTTT. Its protein is CASSVQVTSTEAFF. Combining the CDR3 with reference TRBV9 and TRBJ1-1 gives the whole variable domain DSGVTQTPKHLITATGQRVTLRCSPRSGDLSVYWYQQSLDQGLQFLIQYYNGEERAKGNILERFSAQQFPDLHSELNLSSLELGDSALYFCASSVQVTSTEAFFGQGTRLTVV.

The V call is TRBV7-3, the J call TRBJ2-7; TRBD1 matches at 8 bases. This CDR3 spans 13 amino acids. CDR1 and CDR2 from the germline V gene are SGHTA and FQGTGA. Trimming took 4 bases from V and 6 from J; bases not matched to a gene: 5. The chain's CDR3 is CASSSRDRSEQYF. The CDR3 DNA reads as TGTGCCAGCAGCTCAAGGGACAGGTCCGAGCAGTACTTC.

This clone was counted only a few times. The chain links TRBV10-3 to TRBJ2-7, with a possible D match to TRBD2 (5 bases). The length of the CDR3 is 13 residues. Trimming removed 0 bases at V and 3 bases at J, with 6 bases between. In germline, CDR1 is ENHRY, CDR2 SYGVKD. For the CDR3, the DNA is TGTGCCATCAGTGAGTCCGCGGGCTACGAGCAGTACTTC. Its translation is CAISESAGYEQYF.

The J gene is TRBJ1-2, the V gene TRBV27, with 7 bases aligning to TRBD1. The CDR3 runs 14 residues. Trimming took 3 bases from V and 0 from J; bases not matched to a gene: 1. The germline gives CDR1 MNHEY, CDR2 SMNVEV (reference sequence). CDR3 amino acids: CASSFGTANYGYTF. The DNA of the CDR3 is TGTGCCAGCAGTTTCGGGACAGCTAACTATGGCTACACCTTC.

The chain joins TRBV15 to TRBJ1-2, with TRBD1 matching over 8 bases. Trimming cost V 3 bases and J 1 base; bases outside gene matches: 4. CDR1 is LNHNV, CDR2 YYDKDF, per germline (reference sequence). The CDR3 runs to 15 residues. The CDR3 loop reads CATSSGDRFNYGYTF. The CDR3 DNA reads as TGTGCCACCAGCAGCGGGGACAGGTTTAACTATGGCTACACCTTC.

V is TRBV11-2 and J is TRBJ2-7; TRBD1 aligns across 9 bases. This CDR3 comprises 15 residues. The germline gives CDR1 SGHAT, CDR2 FQNNGV. Unmatched junction bases numbered 6, after V lost 4 bases and J lost 2 bases. The CDR3 loop is CASSSPDRGTYEQYF. The DNA of the CDR3 is TGTGCCAGCAGCTCCCCGGACAGGGGAACCTACGAGCAGTACTTC.

This chain links TRBV7-8 with TRBJ1-2, with D maybe TRBD1 (5 bases). The CDR3 totals 17 residues. V was clipped by 5 bases and J by 3 bases, with 22 bases between them. CDR1 SGHVS and CDR2 FQNEAQ come from the germline V gene. The CDR3 sequence is CASSLLRAGGRDYGYTF. CDR3 nucleotides: TGTGCCAGCAGCCTCCTTCGCGCCGGGGGAAGGGACTATGGCTACACCTTC.

This clone was counted between two and nine times. The chain combines TRBV19 with TRBJ1-1, with 7 bases identical to TRBD1. CDR3 length equals 15 residues. With V trimmed by 10 bases and J by 6 bases, 17 bases remained unmatched. From germline, CDR1 is LNHDA and CDR2 SQIVND (reference sequence). The CDR3 sequence: CATADRQGRGPEAFF. The CDR3 nucleotides read TGTGCCACTGCGGATCGACAGGGAAGGGGTCCTGAAGCTTTCTTT.

This clone was picked up a small number of times. The chain links TRBV11-2 to TRBJ2-1; 7 nucleotides match TRBD2. The length of the CDR3 is 12 residues. The germline gives CDR1 SGHAT, CDR2 FQNNGV. The V gene end was trimmed by 1 base and the J gene end by 13 bases; junction bases not matched to a gene: 4. For the CDR3, the DNA is TGTGCCAGCAGCTTAGCGGCGGGAGACCAGTTCTTC. Translated: CASSLAAGDQFF.

The table lists this clone with a count of one. The chain combines TRBV1 with TRBJ2-7; the table's D call TRBD1 went unverified against the DNA. TRBV1 is listed as a pseudogene. The CDR3 sequence is 15 residues long. The CDR3 nucleotides read TGCACCAGCAGCCACCCGGGACAGGGGGCATACGAGCAGTACTTC. Its protein is CTSSHPGQGAYEQYF.

This clone was picked up one time. The chain uses TRBV2 and TRBJ2-5; D is ambiguous. The ends were cut back, 11 bases at V and 0 bases at J, with 13 bases in the middle. This CDR3 comprises 13 residues. The V gene's germline CDR1 is SNHLY and CDR2 FYNNEI. The CDR3 protein is CASRIEYQETQYF. The CDR3 coding sequence is TGTGCCTCGAGGATTGAGTACCAAGAGACCCAGTACTTC.

This clone was recorded a few times. The rearrangement joins TRBV9 to TRBJ2-3, with D possibly being TRBD1 (6 bases). This CDR3 is built from 17 residues. CDR1 is SGDLS, CDR2 YYNGEE, per germline. V was cut by 6 bases and J by 2 bases, with 22 bases left in between. The CDR3, as DNA: TGTGCCAGCATCGAATACCCGACAGGTTTACACACAGATACGCAGTATTTT. Its translation: CASIEYPTGLHTDTQYF. Supplemented by reference TRBV9 and TRBJ2-3, the full variable domain reads DSGVTQTPKHLITATGQRVTLRCSPRSGDLSVYWYQQSLDQGLQFLIQYYNGEERAKGNILERFSAQQFPDLHSELNLSSLELGDSALYFCASIEYPTGLHTDTQYFGPGTRLTVL.

The V and J genes are TRBV4-1 and TRBJ2-5, with TRBD2 identical over 7 bases. CDR1 MGHRA and CDR2 YSYEKL come from the germline V gene. The CDR3 is 16 residues long. The V and J ends lost 2 bases and 4 bases, in that order; junction bases with no gene match: 10. The CDR3 sequence is CASSQSWGGTGETQYF. CDR3 DNA: TGCGCCAGCAGCCAAAGCTGGGGGGGGACGGGAGAGACCCAGTACTTC.

This clone was seen only a few times. The chain is built from TRBV2 and TRBJ1-1; D unresolved. Germline lookup yields CDR1 SNHLY and CDR2 FYNNEI. The CDR3 loop spans 12 amino acids. The germline V and J ends were trimmed by 8 bases and 7 bases, with 14 bases remaining between them. In DNA, the CDR3 is TGTGCCAGCGCCCTTGGAGCCCTTGAAGCTTTCTTT. Protein sequence: CASALGALEAFF.

This clone was seen a few times. The CDR3 region has the DNA TGCGCCAGCAGTCATAACCGGGACAGGGCGGGGGATACGCAGTATTTT. Translating gives CASSHNRDRAGDTQYF. The J gene is TRBJ2-3, the V gene TRBV23-1; 9 nucleotides agree with TRBD1. TRBV23-1 is identified as an open reading frame with a role that is uncertain. J lost 6 bases, V lost 3 bases, and 10 bases had no gene match. The CDR3 length is 16 residues.

This clone was found a few times. V usage is TRBV7-9 and J usage is TRBJ2-1, with 15 positions matching TRBD2. Unmatched junction bases numbered 2, after V lost 6 bases and J lost 5 bases. CDR1 and CDR2 from the germline V gene are SEHNR and FQNEAQ (reference sequence). The CDR3 covers 15 residues. CDR3 sequence reads: CASSWTSGGDNEQFF. The CDR3 region has the DNA TGTGCCAGCAGTTGGACTAGCGGGGGGGACAATGAGCAGTTCTTC.

About this clone itself: Different DNA sequences within this sample yield the same CDR3. The chain employs TRBV7-2 and TRBJ2-7; D not resolved. Trimming took off 0 bases at V and 0 bases at J, with 3 bases between the two ends. From germline, CDR1 is SGHTA and CDR2 FQGNSA. The CDR3 is made up of 13 amino acids. The CDR3 nucleotides are TGTGCCAGCAGCTTAGCCAGCTCCTACGAGCAGTACTTC. Translating gives CASSLASSYEQYF.

This clone has more than one count but fewer than ten. The chain combines TRBV15 with TRBJ1-2; D is ambiguous. Trimming cost V 2 bases and J 8 bases, with 9 bases left between them. From germline, CDR1 is LNHNV and CDR2 YYDKDF (reference sequence). This CDR3 spans 12 amino acids. The CDR3 DNA reads TGTGCCACCAGCAGAAAACCGGGGGGCTACACCTTC. Translated: CATSRKPGGYTF.